The T cell receptor beta chain described here comes from a study of blood T cell repertoires in COVID-19. Study as a whole: T cells, B-cell-depleted T cells, or PBMCs supplied cDNA or gDNA.

Authors' analysis steps: Amplified reference gene primers provided the basis for estimating nucleated cell counts. Some clones are missing from TCRdb's copy, which holds only in-frame ones; the method was immunoSEQ multiplex PCR. The V and J calls and clone size were taken over from that table, and D and trimming were inferred from the DNA. This sample has about 270,000 clones, with approximately 90% found just once. From germline, CDR1 is SGDLS and CDR2 YYNGEE. The ends were cut back, 3 bases at V and 3 bases at J, with 6 bases in the middle. This CDR3 has 13 residues. Exposed enrollees had met someone with a PCR-confirmed or clinician-diagnosed COVID-19 case at some point within the 2 weeks before study entry.

The gene calls are TRBV9 and TRBJ2-2, with D hard to call. Specimen: PBMCs or T cells enriched from blood (not recorded which). The sequence was collected from a man aged 35 to 55 who had been exposed to COVID-19. CDR3 sequence reads: CASSASDTGELFF. The CDR3 DNA reads TGTGCCAGCAGCGCTAGTGACACCGGGGAGCTGTTTTTT.